One and the same sample provided the 8 T cell receptor beta chains below, sequenced in a study of vaccination and CD4 T cells after COVID-19. The treatment here: approximately nine-day PBMC culture with coronavirus spike peptide pools or control peptides (ViraFEST assay). No antigen has been assigned to these receptors. Oncomine TCR Beta short-read sequencing was applied to DNA from cultured CD4+ T cells. TCRdb used MiXCR to reprocess the PCR reads, holding one entry per CDR3 protein. This sample yields some 9,300 distinct CDR3 sequences, of which less than 65% are seen a single time; roughly 20% belongs to the top ten. The sample taken for sequencing was CD4+ T cells from blood, cultured in vitro. Source of these receptors: a human donor who had recovered from COVID-19.

This clonotype was observed a few times. The chain is built from TRBV20-1 and TRBJ2-3, with 8 bases lining up with TRBD2. The CDR3 extends over 16 amino acids. Germline trimming cut 0 bases from V and 2 bases from J; bases unmatched to any gene: 7. Germline V gene sequence: CDR1 DFQATT, CDR2 SNEGSKA (reference sequence). The DNA of the CDR3 is TGCAGTGCTAGAGATCCCACTAGCGGCATCACAGATACGCAGTATTTT. Translated, it gives CSARDPTSGITDTQYF.

This clonotype was picked up a small number of times. This sequence joins TRBV19 and TRBJ2-1, with D possibly matching TRBD2 (7 bases). This CDR3 is built from 16 residues. Trimming left V 3 bases short and J 0 bases short, with 12 bases between. Germline V gives CDR1 LNHDA, CDR2 SQIVND (reference sequence). CDR3: CASSIRGRASYNEQFF. The DNA for the CDR3 is TGTGCCAGTAGTATTAGGGGGAGGGCCTCCTACAATGAGCAGTTCTTC. The full variable domain, with the rest looked up from reference TRBV19 and TRBJ2-1, is DGGITQSPKYLFRKEGQNVTLSCEQNLNHDAMYWYRQDPGQGLRLIYYSQIVNDFQKGDIAEGYSVSREKKESFPLTVTSAQKNPTAFYLCASSIRGRASYNEQFFGPGTRLTVL.

This clonotype showed up just a few times. The J gene is TRBJ1-6, the V gene TRBV2; 7 bases are a match to TRBD1. The CDR3 consists of 15 residues. From germline, CDR1 is SNHLY and CDR2 FYNNEI. The V gene end was trimmed by 8 bases and the J gene end by 8 bases; junction bases not matched to a gene: 12. Here the CDR3 reads CASQPGQGVYSPLHF. The CDR3 region has the DNA TGTGCCAGCCAACCCGGGCAGGGGGTGTATTCACCCCTCCACTTT.

A few counts support this clonotype. The V and J genes are TRBV20-1 and TRBJ1-5; no clear D gene. V dropped 7 bases and J dropped 0 bases, with 13 bases sitting between them. The CDR3 runs 14 residues. CDR1 and CDR2 from the germline V gene are DFQATT and SNEGSKA (reference sequence). The CDR3 nucleotides are TGCAGTGTAAGGGCTGGAATTAGCAATCAGCCCCAGCATTTT. Translating it yields CSVRAGISNQPQHF.

This clonotype showed up just a few times. V and J are TRBV7-2 and TRBJ1-1; no clear D gene. V was trimmed by 1 base and J by 1 base, leaving 4 bases between them. This CDR3 comprises 13 residues. Per the germline V gene, CDR1 is SGHTA and CDR2 is FQGNSA. The CDR3 nucleotides are TGTGCCAGCAGCTTAGTAGGGAACACTGAAGCTTTCTTT. Encoded protein: CASSLVGNTEAFF. The entire variable domain, with the rest obtained from reference TRBV7-2 and TRBJ1-1, is as follows: GAGVSQSPSNKVTEKGKDVELRCDPISGHTALYWYRQSLGQGLEFLIYFQGNSAPDKSGLPSDRFSAERTGGSVSTLTIQRTQQEDSAVYLCASSLVGNTEAFFGQGTRLTVV.

CDR3 DNA: TGCAGTGCTAGTGATACAGGGGGCGGGCAGTACTTC. This codes for CSASDTGGGQYF. The chain is built from TRBV20-1 and TRBJ2-7; 9 bases match TRBD1. There are 12 residues in the CDR3. Per germline, CDR1 DFQATT and CDR2 SNEGSKA (reference sequence). The V and J ends lost 3 bases and 9 bases, in that order; junction bases with no gene match: 6.

This chain uses TRBV7-2 with TRBJ2-7, with 8 positions matching TRBD2. Per the germline V gene, CDR1 is SGHTA and CDR2 is FQGNSA. Unmatched junction bases numbered 15, after V lost 5 bases and J lost 6 bases. There are 16 residues in the CDR3. CDR3 in amino acids: CASSPTGTSKHAEQYF. CDR3 DNA: TGTGCCAGCAGCCCGACCGGGACTAGTAAACATGCCGAGCAGTACTTC.

This clonotype was recorded a few times. V is TRBV6-1 and J is TRBJ1-6; D is unresolved. V was clipped by 7 bases and J by 0 bases, with 13 bases between them. This CDR3 comprises 16 residues. Germline values: CDR1 MNHNS, CDR2 SASEGT. The CDR3 spells CASIRGRSSYNSPLHF. The CDR3 DNA follows: TGTGCCAGCATTAGAGGCCGAAGCTCCTATAATTCACCCCTCCACTTT.